This T cell receptor (beta chain) originates from a study of shared clonotypes between healthy human individuals. The overall study: The plates for each donor numbered three CD4 naive, three CD4 memory, two CD8 naive and one CD8 memory. Study-wide findings and caveats: Sequencing depth was expected to affect clonotype sharing among donors.

To note about this clone: Its antigen is currently unknown.

TCRdb's table, derived via immunoSEQ multiplex PCR, lists solely in-frame clones and lacks some. The sample has over a million clones; more than 75% are singletons. Germline-derived CDR1 and CDR2 are MNHEY and SVGAGI. CDR3 length: 15 residues. J lost 3 bases, V lost 4 bases, and 7 bases had no gene match. Recent acute infections and vaccinations were absent in the healthy HIV-negative adult donors. This sequence was found in a man between 18 and 35 years old in good health. Some clones in this sample may be carry-over from other donors' samples. This chain links TRBV6-5 with TRBJ1-2; 8 positions agree with TRBD1. The specimen was memory CD4+ T cells from PBMCs. Stated subset: CD45RA-negative fraction. Here the CDR3 reads CASSFAGGGDYGYTF. The CDR3 DNA sequence: TGTGCCAGCAGTTTTGCAGGGGGCGGGGACTATGGCTACACCTTC.